This T cell receptor beta chain is drawn from a study of a mutant IDH1 vaccine in newly diagnosed glioma. Study-wide background: Treatment recipients were approximately 60% male and about 40% female, and their mean age was roughly 40 years. Beforehand, treatment had been radiotherapy, temozolomide, or both; the majority received both. Study-level results: Pseudoprogression apparently tracked independently of changes in top peripheral T cell clonotypes. Patients showed vaccine-induced immune responses at a rate of under 95%.

Here immunoSEQ multiplex PCR was the method, and the copy in TCRdb shows in-frame clones only, minus some. There are fewer than 70,000 clones in the sample; just under 90% occur only once, and about 4.2% lies in the top ten. A word on this clone: What it recognizes is unknown.

Time point here: week 5, during vaccination. A single vaccine dose contained 300 ug of mutant IDH1 20-mer peptide, and topical imiquimod was used with it. Trimming took off 0 bases at V and 9 bases at J, with 12 bases between the two ends. The length of the CDR3 is 13 residues. The germline V gene has CDR1 SGHRS and CDR2 YFSETQ. The chain combines TRBV5-1 with TRBJ2-5; tentatively, D is TRBD2 (5 bases). The source of this sequence is a woman between 40 and 50 years old with glioma. Source: PBMCs, taken from a glioma patient whose treatment included an IDH1 peptide vaccine. The CDR3 DNA reads TGCGCCAGCAGCTTGGGTGATCGGGATGCCCAGTACTTC. This codes for CASSLGDRDAQYF. Together with reference TRBV5-1 and TRBJ2-5, the CDR3 gives the full variable domain: KAGVTQTPRYLIKTRGQQVTLSCSPISGHRSVSWYQQTPGQGLQFLFEYFSETQRNKGNFPGRFSGRQFSNSRSEMNVSTLELGDSALYLCASSLGDRDAQYFGPGTRLLVL.